This passage covers 24 T cell receptor beta chains from one sample sequenced in a study of metastatic and nonmetastatic thyroid tumors. Thyroid surgery had not been preceded by any treatment in any patient. TCRdb re-analyzed the PCR reads using MiXCR. The profile shows around 53,000 clones, approximately 15% of them singletons. Sequencing was done on a sample of blood. These TCRs come from a female donor with papillary thyroid cancer or a benign thyroid nodule (not recorded which). Some clones in this sample may be carry-over from other donors' samples.

The gene calls are TRBV28 and TRBJ2-1; 8 nucleotides agree with TRBD2. CDR1 and CDR2 from the germline V gene are MDHEN and SYDVKM. With 4 bases clipped from V and 4 bases from J, the junction kept 9 bases outside the gene matches. The CDR3 length is 16 residues. CDR3 residues: CASSYKLAVQYNEQFF. For the CDR3, the DNA is TGTGCCAGCAGTTATAAACTAGCGGTTCAATACAATGAGCAGTTCTTC.

This clone has ten or more counts. This rearrangement joins TRBV30 to TRBJ2-3; D gene ambiguous. This CDR3 has 13 residues. Trimming took off 4 bases at V and 5 bases at J, with 13 bases between the two ends. Looked up from germline, CDR1 is GTSNPN and CDR2 is SVGIG (reference sequence). DNA of the CDR3: TGTGCCTGGACTCTTCGGGCAGGAGATACGCAGTATTTT. This codes for CAWTLRAGDTQYF.

The chain uses TRBV20-1 and TRBJ2-3; 11 bases are shared with TRBD2. This CDR3 has 14 residues. Germline V gives CDR1 DFQATT, CDR2 SNEGSKA (reference sequence). Unmatched junction bases numbered 4, after V lost 3 bases and J lost 5 bases. This CDR3 reads CSARTSGTVDTQYF. Written as DNA, the CDR3 is TGCAGTGCTAGGACTAGCGGGACAGTAGATACGCAGTATTTT.

This clone appeared many times. The CDR3 here is CASSQEGTGPNSPLHF. The DNA for the CDR3 is TGTGCCAGCAGCCAAGAGGGGACAGGCCCCAATTCACCCCTCCACTTT. V and J are TRBV4-2 and TRBJ1-6; 8 nucleotides match TRBD1. V gave up 0 bases and J gave up 7 bases; unmatched junction bases: 5. The CDR3 has 16 residues. The germline gives CDR1 LGHNA, CDR2 YNFKEQ.

This clone was found many times. This chain joins TRBV5-1 and TRBJ1-1, with 7 bases fitting TRBD1. Germline V gives CDR1 SGHRS, CDR2 YFSETQ. After removal of 4 bases from V and 0 bases from J, the junction contained 6 bases not matched to a gene. The CDR3 runs to 15 residues. The CDR3 DNA is TGCGCCAGCAGCGTAATGGGACAGCTGAACACTGAAGCTTTCTTT. Protein: CASSVMGQLNTEAFF.

As for this clone: The junction differs from germline at one of its ends, possibly a read error. Different DNA sequences within this sample yield the same CDR3. The genes are TRBV6-2 or TRBV6-3 and TRBJ1-1, with 10 bases aligning to TRBD1. Germline CDR1 and CDR2: MNHEY and SVGEGT. The CDR3 sequence is 16 residues long. DNA for the CDR3: TGTGCCAGCAGTTCCGGGACAGGGGTAAGGGACACAGAAGCTTTCTTT. It codes for CASSSGTGVRDTEAFF.

There are a few counts of this clone. The V gene is TRBV28, the J gene TRBJ1-3, with D maybe TRBD1 (5 bases). The length of the CDR3 is 13 residues. Germline V lookup: CDR1 MDHEN, CDR2 SYDVKM. The V end was cut by 2 bases, the J end by 3 bases, with 5 bases between. The CDR3 region has the DNA TGTGCCAGCAGTTTACAGGGTGGAAACACCATATATTTT. Its translation: CASSLQGGNTIYF.

The chain recombines TRBV11-2 with TRBJ2-7, with 12 bases aligning to TRBD2. CDR3 length equals 14 residues. Germline V CDR1 and CDR2: SGHAT, FQNNGV. V lost 4 bases to trimming and J lost 9 bases; unmatched junction nucleotides: 7. CDR3 in amino acids: CASSSRLAGVRQYF. CDR3 nucleotides: TGTGCCAGCAGCTCGAGACTAGCGGGAGTGCGGCAGTACTTC.

This clone was observed many times. The V gene is TRBV3-1, the J gene TRBJ2-3; perhaps D is TRBD1 or TRBD2 (5 bases each). From germline, CDR1 is LGHDT and CDR2 YNNKEL (reference sequence). CDR3 size: 15 residues. V dropped 3 bases and J dropped 3 bases, with 13 bases sitting between them. The CDR3 here is CASSQTWGWTDTQYF. The DNA for the CDR3 is TGTGCCAGCAGCCAGACTTGGGGGTGGACAGATACGCAGTATTTT.

This clone was recorded many times. The V and J genes are TRBV28 and TRBJ2-2; 12 nucleotides match TRBD2. Germline V lookup: CDR1 MDHEN, CDR2 SYDVKM. This CDR3 is built from 15 residues. V shed 3 bases and J 7 bases; nucleotides not matched to a gene: 3. The DNA for the CDR3 is TGTGCCAGCAGTTTCTGGACTAGCGGGGACGGGGAGCTGTTTTTT. Its translation is CASSFWTSGDGELFF.

There are a few counts of this clone. The chain combines TRBV28 with TRBJ2-7, with unresolved D. Looked up from germline, CDR1 is MDHEN and CDR2 is SYDVKM. CDR3 length: 16 residues. The germline V and J ends were trimmed by 5 bases and 3 bases, with 20 bases remaining between them. This CDR3 is CASSPSVVPADYEQYF. CDR3 nucleotide sequence: TGTGCCAGCAGTCCTAGTGTGGTACCAGCTGACTACGAGCAGTACTTC.

At least ten counts were recorded for this clone. In nucleotides, the CDR3 is TGTGCCAGCAGCGTAGAGGGGGATGGCGCAGATACGCAGTATTTT. This sequence encodes CASSVEGDGADTQYF. This rearrangement joins TRBV9 to TRBJ2-3; weak D call: TRBD1 (6 bases). This CDR3 has 15 amino acids. V shed 0 bases and J shed 4 bases, with 12 bases lying between them. Germline lookup yields CDR1 SGDLS and CDR2 YYNGEE.

At least ten counts were recorded for this clone. This sample includes further DNA sequences coding for the same CDR3. The rearrangement links TRBV24-1 to TRBJ1-5; no firm D call. Between the trimmed V and J ends, which lost 3 bases and 7 bases, there was a span of 9 bases. CDR1 is KGHDR, CDR2 SFDVKD, per germline. This CDR3 is built from 13 residues. The chain's CDR3 is CATSDTPGQPQHF. The CDR3, as DNA: TGTGCCACCAGTGATACCCCGGGGCAGCCCCAGCATTTT.

In its sample, this clone was seen many times. The chain recombines TRBV29-1 with TRBJ2-7; D perhaps matches TRBD2 (5 bases). CDR3 length: 15 amino acids. Germline CDR1 reads SQVTM; CDR2 reads ANQGSEA. The V gene lost 4 bases and the J gene lost 0 bases, with 16 bases spanning the gap. The CDR3 loop is CSVAPREGHSYEQYF. In DNA form, the CDR3 reads TGCAGCGTTGCCCCCCGGGAAGGGCACTCCTACGAGCAGTACTTC.

This clone was found many times. In this CDR3 the conserved last residue, phenylalanine or tryptophan, is missing, so a read error is likely. The V and J genes are TRBV28 and TRBJ1-5, with 8 bases fitting TRBD1. The CDR3 loop spans 14 amino acids. With 5 bases clipped from V and 5 bases from J, the junction kept 5 bases outside the gene matches. Germline values: CDR1 MDHEN, CDR2 SYDVKM. The CDR3 DNA sequence: TGTGCCAGCAGTCGCAGGGGGCTACATCAGCCCCAGCATCTT. Translating gives CASSRRGLHQPQHL.

The table lists this clone with a few counts. The junction and the germline gene differ at one end; a read error may be behind it. This sequence joins TRBV19 and TRBJ2-7; D unclear. The CDR3 consists of 12 residues. Germline assignment: CDR1 LNHDA and CDR2 SQIVND (reference sequence). The CDR3, as DNA: TGTGCCAGTTCGGTGGGCTCCCACGAGCAGTACTTC. It encodes CASSVGSHEQYF.

This clone was counted many times. CDR3 sequence: CASSGQGLGYEQYF. The CDR3 bases are TGCGCCAGCAGTGGACAGGGATTGGGCTACGAGCAGTACTTC. The V and J genes are TRBV10-1 and TRBJ2-7; 7 bases match TRBD1. CDR1 is WNHNN, CDR2 SYGVQD, per germline (reference sequence). The CDR3 sequence is 14 residues long. The ends lost 4 bases at V and 3 bases at J; junction bases unmatched: 6.

This clone was recorded at least ten times. The chain joins TRBV28 to TRBJ2-1, with TRBD1 identical over 7 bases. In germline, CDR1 is MDHEN, CDR2 SYDVKM. CDR3 length: 16 residues. The trim removed 6 bases at V and 10 bases at J, leaving 18 bases unmatched. The CDR3 bases are TGTGCCAGCAGATCTCCGGGACAGTGGGCCGGTAGGGAGCAGTTCTTC. This gives the protein CASRSPGQWAGREQFF.

This chain links TRBV9 with TRBJ2-2; 10 positions agree with TRBD2. This CDR3 has 16 amino acids. J gave up 5 bases and V 2 bases, and 6 bases lay outside the gene matches. Germline V gene lookup returns CDR1 SGDLS and CDR2 YYNGEE. In nucleotides, the CDR3 is TGTGCCAGCAGCGTCTCATCGACTAGCGGGACCGGGGAGCTGTTTTTT. Protein product: CASSVSSTSGTGELFF.

This clone was seen many times. The rearrangement joins TRBV25-1 to TRBJ2-3; 12 bases agree with TRBD2. This CDR3 region has 17 residues. CDR1 and CDR2 from the germline V gene are MGHDK and SYGVNS. Losses at the gene ends were 1 base for V and 6 bases for J; bases not matched to a gene: 8. CDR3 in amino acids: CASSEFKLAGGTDTQYF. DNA of the CDR3: TGTGCCAGCAGTGAATTTAAACTAGCGGGAGGTACCGATACGCAGTATTTT. The full variable domain, rest sourced from reference TRBV25-1 and TRBJ2-3, is EADIYQTPRYLVIGTGKKITLECSQTMGHDKMYWYQQDPGMELHLIHYSYGVNSTEKGDLSSESTVSRIRTEHFPLTLESARPSHTSQYLCASSEFKLAGGTDTQYFGPGTRLTVL.

With regard to this clone: One end of the junction is discordant with germline, which a read error may explain. The V gene is TRBV6-1, the J gene TRBJ2-2; possible D gene TRBD2, 5 bases. The germline V gene encodes CDR1 MNHNS and CDR2 SASEGT. The CDR3 has 13 amino acids. CDR3 amino acids: CVSCDYNTGDLFF. CDR3 nucleotides: TGTGTCAGCTGCGACTACAACACCGGGGATCTGTTTTTT.

As regards this clone: One end of the junction varies from germline; a read error may be responsible. This chain uses TRBV7-9 with TRBJ2-6; D ambiguous. CDR1 and CDR2 (germline): SEHNR, FQNEAQ (reference sequence). There are 15 residues in the CDR3. The CDR3 DNA is TGCGCCAGCAGAGAGGAACACTCTGGGGACAACGTCCTGACTTTC. It is translated as CASREEHSGDNVLTF.

This clone has only a few counts. Mismatch with germline at one junction end may stem from a read error. The chain combines TRBV6-1 with TRBJ1-5, with D unclear. CDR3 length: 14 amino acids. Germline V gene lookup returns CDR1 MNHNS and CDR2 SASEGT. The CDR3 spells CASSPYQGNKPQHF. For the CDR3, the DNA is TGTGCCAGCAGCCCTTACCAAGGGAATAAGCCACAGCATTTT.

This clone was seen a few times. The chain employs TRBV28 and TRBJ2-7; 8 bases match TRBD1. The length of the CDR3 is 16 residues. With 4 bases clipped from V and 4 bases from J, the junction kept 12 bases outside the gene matches. Looked up from germline, CDR1 is MDHEN and CDR2 is SYDVKM. CDR3 nucleotides: TGTGCCAGCAGTTACCCCAAGGGACAGGTACGATACGAGCAGTACTTC. It translates to CASSYPKGQVRYEQYF.